This T cell receptor (beta chain) was sequenced during a study of radiation and T cells in renal cell carcinoma. Turning to the study itself: Nephrectomy followed 15 Gy stereotactic body radiation by 4 weeks.

Time point given: blood 2 weeks post-SBRT. Noted treatment: 15 Gy SBRT to primary tumor, nephrectomy 4 weeks later. This renal cell carcinoma was of the clear cell type. Study outcomes and limitations: Top tumor clonotypes rose in blood 2 weeks post-radiation, then contracted. Without pretreatment biopsies, baseline tumor clonotype presence was undetermined.

Notes on this clone: Its target is unknown.

Assay: immunoSEQ multiplex PCR; the TCRdb copy retains only in-frame clones and omits some. Counted here are about 49,000 clones, roughly 78% occurring once; the ten biggest clones make up around 29%. Sequencing was performed on blood, taken from a patient whose treatment included radiotherapy and nephrectomy. The clonotype was recovered from a woman aged 70 to 79 with renal cell carcinoma.

CDR3 residues: CASTPVGGFNTGELFF. The CDR3 bases are TGTGCCAGCACTCCGGTGGGGGGCTTCAACACCGGGGAGCTGTTTTTT. The chain recombines TRBV2 with TRBJ2-2; either TRBD1 or TRBD2 may fit D (6 bases each). Germline V CDR1 and CDR2: SNHLY, FYNNEI. Trimming pared 7 bases from V and 2 bases from J, leaving 17 bases between. The CDR3 totals 16 residues.